This entry lists 27 T cell receptor beta chains sequenced from one sample in a study of blood T cell repertoires in COVID-19. Some clones are missing from TCRdb's copy, which holds only in-frame ones; the method was immunoSEQ multiplex PCR. The data show about 340,000 clones, about 86% seen once. Specimen: PBMCs or T cells enriched from blood (not recorded which). These receptors all come from a middle-aged woman with acute COVID-19.

This rearrangement joins TRBV7-2 to TRBJ2-1; D possibly corresponds to TRBD1 (6 bases). Germline V gives CDR1 SGHTA, CDR2 FQGNSA. Trimming took 2 bases from V and 10 from J, leaving 15 bases between them. The CDR3 has 14 residues. This chain's CDR3 is CASSLLNAGTEQFF. CDR3 bases: TGTGCCAGCAGCTTACTAAACGCCGGGACAGAGCAGTTCTTC. Combining the CDR3 with reference TRBV7-2 and TRBJ2-1 gives the whole variable domain GAGVSQSPSNKVTEKGKDVELRCDPISGHTALYWYRQSLGQGLEFLIYFQGNSAPDKSGLPSDRFSAERTGGSVSTLTIQRTQQEDSAVYLCASSLLNAGTEQFFGPGTRLTVL.

The V and J genes are TRBV6-5 and TRBJ2-7; TRBD1 is a possible D gene (6 bases). CDR1 is MNHEY, CDR2 SVGAGI, per germline. This CDR3 is built from 13 residues. Trimming stripped 6 bases from V and 2 bases from J, with 11 bases between. The CDR3 sequence is CASRLGQTYEQYF. The CDR3 coding sequence is TGTGCCAGCAGGCTCGGACAGACCTACGAGCAGTACTTC.

This clone was observed a few times. The chain recombines TRBV5-1 with TRBJ2-1; tentatively, D is TRBD2 (6 bases). CDR3 size: 15 residues. V was clipped by 2 bases and J by 8 bases, with 17 bases between them. Germline V gene sequence: CDR1 SGHRS, CDR2 YFSETQ. The CDR3 region has the DNA TGCGCCAGCAGCTTTAGTAACTGGCGGAGGGATGAGCAGTTCTTC. Translating it yields CASSFSNWRRDEQFF.

A word on this clone: The same CDR3 arises from other DNA sequences in this sample as well. The CDR3 region has the DNA TGCAGTGCTAGCCGTAACACTGAAGCTTTCTTT. It encodes CSASRNTEAFF. This sequence joins TRBV20-1 and TRBJ1-1; D ambiguous. V was trimmed by 3 bases and J by 2 bases, leaving 4 bases between them. CDR3 length: 11 amino acids. Germline values: CDR1 DFQATT, CDR2 SNEGSKA (reference sequence).

This chain joins TRBV7-2 and TRBJ2-7; D is unresolved. The V end was cut by 4 bases, the J end by 2 bases, with 12 bases between. Germline lookup yields CDR1 SGHTA and CDR2 FQGNSA. This CDR3 contains 14 residues. CDR3 bases: TGTGCCAGCAGCTCCGACCTAGTTGCCTACGAGCAGTACTTC. This encodes CASSSDLVAYEQYF.

This clone was seen just once. The chain employs TRBV5-1 and TRBJ1-1; D may be TRBD1 (5 bases). In germline, CDR1 is SGHRS, CDR2 YFSETQ. The length of the CDR3 is 14 residues. V was clipped by 2 bases and J by 1 base, with 9 bases between them. The CDR3 sequence is CASSFNQGNTEAFF. The CDR3, as DNA: TGCGCCAGCAGCTTCAATCAGGGGAACACTGAAGCTTTCTTT.

This clone was detected a few times. The chain recombines TRBV9 with TRBJ1-2; the match to TRBD1 covers 7 bases. The J segment lost 10 bases and the V segment lost 4 bases, leaving 13 bases of the junction unmatched. The CDR3 totals 14 residues. The germline V gene has CDR1 SGDLS and CDR2 YYNGEE. CDR3 DNA sequence: TGTGCCAGCAGCCCTGGACAGGCTGTGGTTGTCTACACCTTC. It specifies CASSPGQAVVVYTF.

The J gene is TRBJ2-2, the V gene TRBV7-2, with D perhaps matching TRBD1 (6 bases). Between the trimmed V and J ends, which lost 4 bases and 5 bases, there was a span of 11 bases. Germline CDR1 SGHTA, CDR2 FQGNSA. The CDR3 is made up of 14 amino acids. CDR3 DNA: TGTGCCAGCAGCTGGCACAGGGAGACCGGGGAGCTGTTTTTT. Amino acid sequence: CASSWHRETGELFF.

The chain links TRBV27 to TRBJ1-2, with TRBD1 as a possible D gene (5 bases). The CDR3 runs 12 residues. Germline values: CDR1 MNHEY, CDR2 SMNVEV (reference sequence). Trimming stripped 5 bases from V and 4 bases from J, with 8 bases between. CDR3 amino acids: CASSPDSYGYTF. The CDR3 DNA reads TGTGCCAGCAGTCCCGACAGCTATGGCTACACCTTC.

This clone was picked up a small number of times. The chain employs TRBV2 and TRBJ1-2; a weak D match, TRBD1 (6 bases). The CDR3 totals 14 residues. Germline CDR1 and CDR2: SNHLY and FYNNEI. V was cut by 6 bases and J by 4 bases, with 15 bases left in between. The CDR3 sequence is CASRDPGGLYGYTF. CDR3 in DNA: TGTGCCAGCAGAGACCCCGGGGGGCTCTATGGCTACACCTTC.

As DNA, the CDR3 is TGTGCCACCAGTGATTTCAGGGGAACTGAAGCTTTCTTT. It yields the protein CATSDFRGTEAFF. J is TRBJ1-1 and V is TRBV24-1, with D tentatively TRBD1 (6 bases). The germline V gene has CDR1 KGHDR and CDR2 SFDVKD. The V gene lost 1 base and the J gene lost 5 bases, with 7 bases spanning the gap. This CDR3 comprises 13 residues.

This sequence joins TRBV18 and TRBJ2-7, with a possible D match to TRBD2 (7 bases). The CDR3 spans 15 residues. Germline CDR1 KGHSH, CDR2 LQKENI. Trimming shortened V by 3 bases and J by 0 bases, and 12 bases separated the two germline ends. As DNA, the CDR3 is TGTGCCAGCTCACCCGAAGGGGGGGGCTCCTACGAGCAGTACTTC. It yields the protein CASSPEGGGSYEQYF.

The chain is built from TRBV29-1 and TRBJ2-3; perhaps TRBD2 as D (5 bases). This CDR3 is 12 amino acids long. CDR1 SQVTM and CDR2 ANQGSEA come from the germline V gene. Trimming left V 7 bases short and J 3 bases short, with 11 bases between. CDR3 region: CSAMPGTDTQYF. The CDR3 coding sequence is TGCAGCGCTATGCCGGGGACAGATACGCAGTATTTT.

CDR3 DNA: TGTGCCAGCAGCTTGGGCGACAGGGCCTCCTACGAGCAGTACTTC. Translated: CASSLGDRASYEQYF. The J gene is TRBJ2-7, the V gene TRBV5-5, with 7 bases lining up with TRBD1. The J segment lost 0 bases and the V segment lost 0 bases, leaving 3 bases of the junction unmatched. Germline V gives CDR1 SGHKS, CDR2 YYEKEE (reference sequence). CDR3 length equals 15 residues.

This clone was found once. The chain employs TRBV7-9 and TRBJ2-6, with unresolved D. This CDR3 has 16 residues. V was cut by 0 bases and J by 2 bases, with 8 bases left in between. Germline CDR1 and CDR2: SEHNR and FQNEAQ (reference sequence). CDR3 nucleotides: TGTGCCAGCAGCTTAGCGAGGAACACTGGGGCCAACGTCCTGACTTTC. Translating gives CASSLARNTGANVLTF.

The chain links TRBV29-1 to TRBJ1-1; 7 bases are a match to TRBD1. The CDR3 spans 14 residues. Trimming cost V 2 bases and J 1 base; bases outside gene matches: 4. CDR1 and CDR2 (germline): SQVTM, ANQGSEA. DNA of the CDR3: TGCAGCGTTGAATGGGACAGCCAGAACACTGAAGCTTTCTTT. It codes for CSVEWDSQNTEAFF.

The chain employs TRBV4-1 and TRBJ2-1; D possibly corresponds to TRBD1 (6 bases). The ends were cut back, 6 bases at V and 0 bases at J, with 9 bases in the middle. Per the germline V gene, CDR1 is MGHRA and CDR2 is YSYEKL. The CDR3 has 14 residues. CDR3 sequence: CASRGHSSYNEQFF. DNA for the CDR3: TGCGCCAGCAGGGGACACAGCTCCTACAATGAGCAGTTCTTC.

The chain joins TRBV5-4 to TRBJ1-1; weak D call: TRBD1 (6 bases). Germline values: CDR1 SGHNT, CDR2 YYREEE (reference sequence). This CDR3 region has 14 residues. With 5 bases removed from V and 1 base from J, the gap between germline ends came to 12 bases. CDR3 loop: CASRNQGTNTEAFF. Written as DNA, the CDR3 is TGTGCCAGCAGAAATCAGGGGACGAACACTGAAGCTTTCTTT.

The rearrangement joins TRBV28 to TRBJ2-7, with 9 bases lining up with TRBD1. This CDR3 contains 13 residues. Germline V gene data show CDR1 as MDHEN and CDR2 as SYDVKM. J gave up 7 bases and V 7 bases, and 8 bases lay outside the gene matches. The CDR3 region has the DNA TGTGCCAGCAATCGGGACAGGGAGAAAGAGCAGTACTTC. This codes for CASNRDREKEQYF.

This clone appeared a few times. The chain couples TRBV14 to TRBJ1-2; 9 bases agree with TRBD1. The junction had 4 bases not matched to a gene; V was cut back by 1 base and J by 1 base. CDR1 is SGHDN and CDR2 is FVKESK in the germline V gene. CDR3 length: 16 residues. CDR3 protein: CASSQGGQGVNYGYTF. The CDR3 DNA follows: TGTGCCAGCAGCCAAGGGGGACAGGGAGTTAACTATGGCTACACCTTC. The full variable domain, rest sourced from reference TRBV14 and TRBJ1-2, is EAGVTQFPSHSVIEKGQTVTLRCDPISGHDNLYWYRRVMGKEIKFLLHFVKESKQDESGMPNNRFLAERTGGTYSTLKVQPAELEDSGVYFCASSQGGQGVNYGYTFGSGTRLTVV.

J is TRBJ2-1 and V is TRBV5-4; D unclear. The V and J ends lost 2 bases and 2 bases respectively, with 14 bases between them. CDR1 and CDR2 from the germline V gene are SGHNT and YYREEE (reference sequence). This CDR3 has 16 amino acids. The CDR3 sequence: CASSLLVVATYNEQFF. CDR3 nucleotides: TGTGCCAGCAGCTTACTTGTAGTCGCAACCTACAATGAGCAGTTCTTC.

The genes are TRBV5-1 and TRBJ1-4, with D perhaps matching TRBD1 (6 bases). Deletions cut 3 bases from V and 3 bases from J, with 9 bases between. The CDR3 extends over 14 amino acids. CDR1 is SGHRS, CDR2 YFSETQ, per germline. The CDR3 loop is CASSSQGSNEKLFF. The CDR3 DNA sequence: TGCGCCAGCAGCTCACAGGGCTCTAATGAAAAACTGTTTTTT.

The chain is built from TRBV6-5 and TRBJ2-7; tentatively, D is TRBD1 (6 bases). Germline CDR1 MNHEY, CDR2 SVGAGI. The V and J ends lost 0 bases and 0 bases respectively, with 9 bases between them. CDR3 size: 15 residues. DNA for the CDR3: TGTGCCAGCAGTTACTCCCGGGACACCTCCTACGAGCAGTACTTC. It encodes CASSYSRDTSYEQYF.

This chain connects TRBV7-8 to TRBJ1-6; D perhaps matches TRBD1 (5 bases). The V end was cut by 5 bases, the J end by 7 bases, with 12 bases between. The CDR3 has 14 residues. Germline CDR1 reads SGHVS; CDR2 reads FQNEAQ. The CDR3 nucleotides are TGTGCCAGCAGCCGAATCCCAGGGAATTCACCCCTCCACTTT. As protein: CASSRIPGNSPLHF.

This clone has only one observation. The J gene is TRBJ2-1, the V gene TRBV29-1; 11 nucleotides align to TRBD2. Germline assignment: CDR1 SQVTM and CDR2 ANQGSEA. V was pared by 2 bases and J by 5 bases, with 5 bases of the junction left unmatched. The CDR3 spans 15 residues. The CDR3 region is CSVERLAGSHNEQFF. The CDR3 DNA reads as TGCAGCGTTGAAAGACTAGCGGGATCGCACAATGAGCAGTTCTTC.

This chain's CDR3 is CASSLAQRGGVDTQYF. CDR3 nucleotides: TGTGCCAGCAGCTTAGCGCAGCGGGGGGGCGTAGATACGCAGTATTTT. This sequence joins TRBV11-1 and TRBJ2-3, with TRBD2 matching 10 bases. Looked up from germline, CDR1 is SGHAT and CDR2 is FQDESV (reference sequence). V lost 0 bases to trimming and J lost 5 bases; unmatched junction nucleotides: 5. CDR3 length: 16 residues.

The chain uses TRBV10-3 and TRBJ2-3; a weak D match, TRBD2 (6 bases). The CDR3 is 14 amino acids. Germline V gene data show CDR1 as ENHRY and CDR2 as SYGVKD. V dropped 4 bases and J dropped 2 bases, with 10 bases sitting between them. CDR3 bases: TGTGCCATCAGTGTCGCGGGGAACACAGATACGCAGTATTTT. Amino acid sequence: CAISVAGNTDTQYF.